This TCR beta chain was identified during a study of T-cell reconstitution after alpha-beta-depleted transplantation in children. Study-wide results and limits: Several hundred expanded graft clones reportedly supplied alpha-beta T cells about two months after transplant.

In the case of this clonotype: The antigen remains unidentified.

Unique molecular identifiers were incorporated into the prepared TCRbeta library. TCRdb passed the PCR reads through MiXCR, listing each CDR3 protein once. The data contain about a million distinct CDR3 sequences, less than 30% of them singletons. Germline CDR1 SGHTA, CDR2 FQGNSA. The CDR3 extends over 14 amino acids. Trimming at V came to 2 bases and at J to 4 bases, leaving 5 bases not matched to a gene. The sequencing used PBMCs, mostly from graft donor cells, collected 360 days after TCRalphabeta/CD19-depleted stem cell transplant. The chain couples TRBV7-2 to TRBJ2-7; TRBD2 aligns across 7 bases. The origin of this receptor is a boy under two years old who had a stem cell transplant for SCID, so the T cells may come from the graft donor. The chain's CDR3 is CASSLSGDVYEQYF. CDR3 DNA sequence: TGTGCCAGCAGCTTAAGCGGGGATGTGTACGAGCAGTACTTC. Full variable domain (outside the CDR3, taken from reference TRBV7-2 and TRBJ2-7): GAGVSQSPSNKVTEKGKDVELRCDPISGHTALYWYRQSLGQGLEFLIYFQGNSAPDKSGLPSDRFSAERTGGSVSTLTIQRTQQEDSAVYLCASSLSGDVYEQYFGPGTRLTVT.